Listed below are T cell receptor beta chains from one sample, sequenced in a study of T cell responses to AZD1222 COVID-19 vaccine. This table comes from immunoSEQ multiplex PCR, and its TCRdb copy is limited to in-frame clones, with some not included. The table lists roughly 140,000 clones, around 91% of them singletons, with approximately 4.8% in the top ten. The sequencing here drew on peripheral blood, taken on day 0 of AZD1222 vaccination. Every receptor here comes from an adult in good health. Each CDR3 is given with its conserved first and last residue. Each record gives: J gene, clone size, D gene, V gene, CDR3 DNA, CDR3 protein. D genes are given only for firm matches. A row's size may be missing; if present it is once, few, many or a size class.

j_call: TRBJ2-1; clone_size: once; d_call: TRBD2; v_call: TRBV5-6; cdr3_nt: TGTGCCAGCAGCGAGACTAGCGGGAGAACGATCGATGAGCAGTTCTTC; cdr3_aa: CASSETSGRTIDEQFF
j_call: TRBJ2-7; clone_size: -; d_call: -; v_call: TRBV7-9; cdr3_nt: TGTGCCAGCAGCTTAGACGGTTCCAACGAGCAGTACTTC; cdr3_aa: CASSLDGSNEQYF
j_call: TRBJ2-7; clone_size: -; d_call: -; v_call: TRBV28; cdr3_nt: TGTGCCAGCAGTGCACAGGGGTCCGGGGGCTCCTACGAGCAGTACTTC; cdr3_aa: CASSAQGSGGSYEQYF
j_call: TRBJ1-1; clone_size: -; d_call: -; v_call: TRBV6-5; cdr3_nt: TGTGCCAGCAGTTACTCGCTGGAGATCACTGAAGCTTTCTTT; cdr3_aa: CASSYSLEITEAFF
j_call: TRBJ2-7; clone_size: -; d_call: TRBD1; v_call: TRBV9; cdr3_nt: TGTGCCAGCACCCCCTGGGACAGGGATGGCGAGCAGTACTTC; cdr3_aa: CASTPWDRDGEQYF
j_call: TRBJ2-7; clone_size: -; d_call: TRBD2; v_call: TRBV5-1; cdr3_nt: TGCGCCAGCAGCGGGGGACTAGCGGGAGGTAACGAGCAGTACTTC; cdr3_aa: CASSGGLAGGNEQYF
j_call: TRBJ2-7; clone_size: -; d_call: TRBD1; v_call: TRBV19; cdr3_nt: TGTGCCAGTAGTACTTCGGGACAGAACTACGAGCAGTACTTC; cdr3_aa: CASSTSGQNYEQYF
j_call: TRBJ1-2; clone_size: -; d_call: -; v_call: TRBV4-1; cdr3_nt: TGCGCCAGCAGCCAAGGACGCAGTCCCTATGGCTACACCTTC; cdr3_aa: CASSQGRSPYGYTF
j_call: TRBJ2-1; clone_size: -; d_call: TRBD2; v_call: TRBV10-1; cdr3_nt: TGCGCCAGCAGCGACCGGACTAGCGGCCACAATGAGCAGTTCTTC; cdr3_aa: CASSDRTSGHNEQFF
j_call: TRBJ2-1; clone_size: -; d_call: TRBD2; v_call: TRBV7-9; cdr3_nt: TGTGCCAGCAGACCCGCTAGCGGGGGGGCCGTAGATGAGCAGTTCTTC; cdr3_aa: CASRPASGGAVDEQFF
j_call: TRBJ1-5; clone_size: -; d_call: -; v_call: TRBV28; cdr3_nt: TGTGCCAGCAGTTTAAATAGCAATCAGCCCCAGCATTTT; cdr3_aa: CASSLNSNQPQHF
j_call: TRBJ1-3; clone_size: -; d_call: -; v_call: TRBV28; cdr3_nt: TGTGCCAGCAGTTCGCCGGGCCCGGGAGGAAACACCATATATTTT; cdr3_aa: CASSSPGPGGNTIYF
j_call: TRBJ2-1; clone_size: -; d_call: -; v_call: TRBV10-1; cdr3_nt: TGCGCCAGCAGCTTTAAGTTTGAGGATGAGCAGTTCTTC; cdr3_aa: CASSFKFEDEQFF
j_call: TRBJ2-3; clone_size: -; d_call: -; v_call: TRBV5-4; cdr3_nt: TGTGCCAGCAGCATTGTCGCAGGGGTTGTAGCGGCGACAGATACGCAGTATTTT; cdr3_aa: CASSIVAGVVAATDTQYF
j_call: TRBJ1-6; clone_size: -; d_call: -; v_call: TRBV7-2; cdr3_nt: TGTGCCAGCAGCTTAGTTGGGAACTCCTATAATTCACCCCTCCACTTT; cdr3_aa: CASSLVGNSYNSPLHF
j_call: TRBJ2-5; clone_size: -; d_call: -; v_call: TRBV18; cdr3_nt: TGTGCCAGCTCACGGGTGTTACAAGAGACCCAGTACTTC; cdr3_aa: CASSRVLQETQYF
j_call: TRBJ1-5; clone_size: -; d_call: -; v_call: TRBV11-1; cdr3_nt: TGTGCCAGCAGCGCCCAAAGCAATCAGCCCCAGCATTTT; cdr3_aa: CASSAQSNQPQHF
j_call: TRBJ1-1; clone_size: -; d_call: -; v_call: TRBV18; cdr3_nt: TGTGCCAGCTCACCAGACAGATCAGTAACTTTCTTT; cdr3_aa: CASSPDRSVTFF
j_call: TRBJ1-6; clone_size: -; d_call: -; v_call: TRBV5-1; cdr3_nt: TGCGCCAGCAGCCTGCAGCCCGGGGCTGACTATAATTCACCCCTCCACTTT; cdr3_aa: CASSLQPGADYNSPLHF
j_call: TRBJ1-3; clone_size: -; d_call: -; v_call: TRBV15; cdr3_nt: TGTGCCACCAGCAGAGATAGGTCTCTGGAAACAAACATATATTTT; cdr3_aa: CATSRDRSLETNIYF
j_call: TRBJ1-1; clone_size: -; d_call: -; v_call: TRBV7-9; cdr3_nt: TGTGCCAGCAGCTTTGGATGGGCTACATTCGCTTTCTTT; cdr3_aa: CASSFGWATFAFF
j_call: TRBJ2-1; clone_size: -; d_call: -; v_call: TRBV11-2; cdr3_nt: TGTGCCAGCAGCCTTGACAGGAGGAATGAGCAGTTCTTC; cdr3_aa: CASSLDRRNEQFF
j_call: TRBJ1-2; clone_size: once; d_call: TRBD1; v_call: TRBV30; cdr3_nt: TGTGCCTGGGAGACCGGGACAGGGACGAACTATGGCTACACCTTC; cdr3_aa: CAWETGTGTNYGYTF
j_call: TRBJ1-2; clone_size: -; d_call: -; v_call: TRBV2; cdr3_nt: TGTGCCAGCAGGCAACCGAGCTATGGCTACACCTTC; cdr3_aa: CASRQPSYGYTF
j_call: TRBJ2-7; clone_size: -; d_call: -; v_call: TRBV11-2; cdr3_nt: TGTGCCAGCAGCTTAGGTAGCCTAGCCTACGAGCAGTACTTC; cdr3_aa: CASSLGSLAYEQYF
j_call: TRBJ2-7; clone_size: -; d_call: TRBD1; v_call: TRBV10-3; cdr3_nt: TGTGCCATCAGTGATACGGGACAGGGTTTTGGTTACGAGCAGTACTTC; cdr3_aa: CAISDTGQGFGYEQYF
j_call: TRBJ2-1; clone_size: -; d_call: -; v_call: TRBV5-1; cdr3_nt: TGCGCCAGCAGCTTCGCGGGATTCTACAATGAGCAGTTCTTC; cdr3_aa: CASSFAGFYNEQFF
j_call: TRBJ2-5; clone_size: -; d_call: -; v_call: TRBV11-2; cdr3_nt: TGTGCCAGCAGCGTTCAGGGGAGGATATTTCAGGAGACCCAGTACTTC; cdr3_aa: CASSVQGRIFQETQYF
j_call: TRBJ2-1; clone_size: once; d_call: -; v_call: TRBV18; cdr3_nt: TGTGCCAGCTCACCGCCACTAGTAACAGGTACCGGGATCTATGAGCAGTTCTTC; cdr3_aa: CASSPPLVTGTGIYEQFF
j_call: TRBJ1-5; clone_size: -; d_call: TRBD1; v_call: TRBV7-9; cdr3_nt: TGTGCCAGCAGCTGGGACAGAGGAGGCGATTATAGCAATCAGCCCCAGCATTTT; cdr3_aa: CASSWDRGGDYSNQPQHF
j_call: TRBJ1-2; clone_size: -; d_call: -; v_call: TRBV27; cdr3_nt: TGTGCCAGCGCTTCTATGACCCTCTATGGCTACACCTTC; cdr3_aa: CASASMTLYGYTF
j_call: TRBJ2-5; clone_size: -; d_call: -; v_call: TRBV3-1/TRBV3-2; cdr3_nt: TGTGCCAGCAGCCAAGAGGGTCAGGTAGTAGGAGAGACCCAGTACTTC; cdr3_aa: CASSQEGQVVGETQYF
j_call: TRBJ2-1; clone_size: -; d_call: TRBD2; v_call: TRBV30; cdr3_nt: TGTGCCTGGAGTGTAGTAGCGGGAGTACCCGAGCAGTTCTTC; cdr3_aa: CAWSVVAGVPEQFF
j_call: TRBJ1-4; clone_size: -; d_call: -; v_call: TRBV7-9; cdr3_nt: TGTGCCAGCAGCACCACAGACCCTGAAAAACTGTTTTTT; cdr3_aa: CASSTTDPEKLFF
j_call: TRBJ1-2; clone_size: -; d_call: -; v_call: TRBV27; cdr3_nt: TGTGCCAGCAGTTCCGACAGGCTCTATGGCTACACCTTC; cdr3_aa: CASSSDRLYGYTF
j_call: TRBJ2-3; clone_size: -; d_call: -; v_call: TRBV9; cdr3_nt: TGTGCCAGCAGCGTTGAACTGGAGGGTACGCAGTATTTT; cdr3_aa: CASSVELEGTQYF
j_call: TRBJ2-1; clone_size: -; d_call: -; v_call: TRBV10-1; cdr3_nt: TGCGCCAGCAGTGAGCAGTTCAATGAGCAGTTCTTC; cdr3_aa: CASSEQFNEQFF
j_call: TRBJ2-5; clone_size: -; d_call: -; v_call: TRBV19; cdr3_nt: TGTGCCAGTAGTACCTACAGGAGACAAGAGACCCAGTACTTC; cdr3_aa: CASSTYRRQETQYF
j_call: TRBJ1-4; clone_size: once; d_call: TRBD1; v_call: TRBV2; cdr3_nt: TGTGCCAGCAGTGTGGCGGGACAGGGTCACCTCACCCAAAAACTGTTTTTT; cdr3_aa: CASSVAGQGHLTQKLFF
j_call: TRBJ1-2; clone_size: many; d_call: TRBD1; v_call: TRBV7-9; cdr3_nt: TGTGCCAGCAGCTCAAATCACCGGACAGGGGGAATATACTATGGCTACACCTTC; cdr3_aa: CASSSNHRTGGIYYGYTF
j_call: TRBJ2-7; clone_size: -; d_call: TRBD2; v_call: TRBV10-3; cdr3_nt: TGTGCCATCAGTGCCGGGGGGGCCCCCACCTACGAGCAGTACTTC; cdr3_aa: CAISAGGAPTYEQYF
j_call: TRBJ2-3; clone_size: -; d_call: -; v_call: TRBV7-9; cdr3_nt: TGTGCCAGCAGCTTTTCGGAGGGGAGGTTAGCATTT; cdr3_aa: CASSFSEGRLAF
j_call: TRBJ2-3; clone_size: -; d_call: TRBD2; v_call: TRBV6-1; cdr3_nt: TGTGCCAGCAGTGAAGCACTAGCGGGAGGCCTTAGCACAGATACGCAGTATTTT; cdr3_aa: CASSEALAGGLSTDTQYF
j_call: TRBJ2-3; clone_size: -; d_call: -; v_call: TRBV7-8; cdr3_nt: TGTGCCAGCAGCTTAATCAGGGGCACAGATACGCAGTATTTT; cdr3_aa: CASSLIRGTDTQYF
j_call: TRBJ1-4; clone_size: -; d_call: TRBD1; v_call: TRBV28; cdr3_nt: TGTGCCAGCAGTTTACTTGACAGGGACGGTGAAAAACTGTTTTTT; cdr3_aa: CASSLLDRDGEKLFF
j_call: TRBJ1-5; clone_size: -; d_call: TRBD1; v_call: TRBV2; cdr3_nt: TGTGCCACCACCCGCGACAACAGGGGCGAGGGACAGCCCCAGCATTTT; cdr3_aa: CATTRDNRGEGQPQHF
j_call: TRBJ2-7; clone_size: -; d_call: -; v_call: TRBV4-1; cdr3_nt: TGCGCCAGCAGCCAAGTCGGCAGGCCCTACGAGCAGTACTTC; cdr3_aa: CASSQVGRPYEQYF
j_call: TRBJ2-7; clone_size: -; d_call: TRBD1; v_call: TRBV6-4; cdr3_nt: TGTGCCAGCAGAGCAGGGGGCCCCTACGAGCAGTACTTC; cdr3_aa: CASRAGGPYEQYF
j_call: TRBJ2-7; clone_size: -; d_call: -; v_call: TRBV29-1; cdr3_nt: TGCAGCGTACGCGGCCGACCGGCTTACGAGCAGTACTTC; cdr3_aa: CSVRGRPAYEQYF
j_call: TRBJ2-1; clone_size: -; d_call: -; v_call: TRBV2; cdr3_nt: TGTGCCAGCAAGGCAGGGTTGAACAATGAGCAGTTCTTC; cdr3_aa: CASKAGLNNEQFF
j_call: TRBJ1-4; clone_size: -; d_call: -; v_call: TRBV10-2; cdr3_nt: TGCGCCAGCAGTGAGTCGGGGTACGGTACTAATGAAAAACTGTTTTTT; cdr3_aa: CASSESGYGTNEKLFF
j_call: TRBJ2-7; clone_size: -; d_call: -; v_call: TRBV5-1; cdr3_nt: TGCGCCAGCAGCCTGTCGGGGGAAACCTCACGGGAGCAGTACTTC; cdr3_aa: CASSLSGETSREQYF
j_call: TRBJ1-3; clone_size: -; d_call: TRBD1; v_call: TRBV6-5; cdr3_nt: TGTGCCAGCAGTTCGGGACAGCTAATGTCTGGAAACACCATATATTTT; cdr3_aa: CASSSGQLMSGNTIYF
j_call: TRBJ1-1; clone_size: -; d_call: TRBD1; v_call: TRBV28; cdr3_nt: TGTGCCAGCAGAAAAGGGGGGACAGGGAGTTCCGAAGCTTTCTTT; cdr3_aa: CASRKGGTGSSEAFF